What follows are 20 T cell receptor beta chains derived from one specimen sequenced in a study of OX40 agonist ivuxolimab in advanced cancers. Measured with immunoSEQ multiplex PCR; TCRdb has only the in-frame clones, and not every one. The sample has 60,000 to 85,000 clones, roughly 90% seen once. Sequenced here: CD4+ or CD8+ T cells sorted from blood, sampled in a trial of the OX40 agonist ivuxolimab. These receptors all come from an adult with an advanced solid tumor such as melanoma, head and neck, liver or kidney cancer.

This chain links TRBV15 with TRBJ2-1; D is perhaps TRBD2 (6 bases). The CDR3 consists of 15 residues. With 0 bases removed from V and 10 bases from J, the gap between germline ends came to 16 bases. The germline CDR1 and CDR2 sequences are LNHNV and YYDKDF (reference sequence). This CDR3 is CATSRDRGSVEEQFF. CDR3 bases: TGTGCCACCAGCAGAGATCGGGGGAGCGTGGAAGAGCAGTTCTTC.

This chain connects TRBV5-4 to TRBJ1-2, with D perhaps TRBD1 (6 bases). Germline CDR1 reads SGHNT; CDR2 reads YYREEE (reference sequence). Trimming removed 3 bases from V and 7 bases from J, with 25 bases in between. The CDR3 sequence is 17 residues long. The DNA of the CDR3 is TGTGCCAGCAGCTCTCCCGGGGTAGGGGGGCAGTCTTCTGGCTACACCTTC. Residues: CASSSPGVGGQSSGYTF.

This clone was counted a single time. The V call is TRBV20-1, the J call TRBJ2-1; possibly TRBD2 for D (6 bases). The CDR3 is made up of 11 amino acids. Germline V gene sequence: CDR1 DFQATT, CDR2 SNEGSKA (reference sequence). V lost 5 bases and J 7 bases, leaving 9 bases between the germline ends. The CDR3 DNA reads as TGCAGTGCTCTGGACTATAATGAGCAGTTCTTC. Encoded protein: CSALDYNEQFF.

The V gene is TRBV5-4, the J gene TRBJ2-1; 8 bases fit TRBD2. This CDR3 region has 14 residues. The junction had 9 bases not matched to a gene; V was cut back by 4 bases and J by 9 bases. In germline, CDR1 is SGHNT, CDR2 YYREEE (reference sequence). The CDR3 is CASSRPGLGSEQFF. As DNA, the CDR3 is TGTGCCAGCAGCCGCCCGGGACTAGGTAGTGAGCAGTTCTTC. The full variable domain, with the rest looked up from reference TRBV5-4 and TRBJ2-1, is ETGVTQSPTHLIKTRGQQVTLRCSSQSGHNTVSWYQQALGQGPQFIFQYYREEENGRGNFPPRFSGLQFPNYSSELNVNALELDDSALYLCASSRPGLGSEQFFGPGTRLTVL.

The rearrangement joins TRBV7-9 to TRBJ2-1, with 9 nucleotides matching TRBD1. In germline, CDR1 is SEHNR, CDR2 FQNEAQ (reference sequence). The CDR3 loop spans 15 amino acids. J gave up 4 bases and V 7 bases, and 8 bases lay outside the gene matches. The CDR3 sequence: CASTSGTGSYNEQFF. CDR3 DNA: TGTGCCAGCACATCCGGGACAGGGTCTTACAATGAGCAGTTCTTC.

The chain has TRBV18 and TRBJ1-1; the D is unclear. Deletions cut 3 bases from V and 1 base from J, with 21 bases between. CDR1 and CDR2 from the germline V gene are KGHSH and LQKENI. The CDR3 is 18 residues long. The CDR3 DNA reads TGTGCCAGCTCACCTCGCACGGGCCCCCGGGCCCGGAACACTGAAGCTTTCTTT. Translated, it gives CASSPRTGPRARNTEAFF.

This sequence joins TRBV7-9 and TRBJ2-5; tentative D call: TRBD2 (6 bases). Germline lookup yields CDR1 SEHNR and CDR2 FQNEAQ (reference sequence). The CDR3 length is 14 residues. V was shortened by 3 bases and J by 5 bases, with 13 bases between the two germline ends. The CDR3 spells CASSLLLAAETQYF. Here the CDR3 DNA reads TGTGCCAGCAGCTTGTTACTAGCCGCTGAGACCCAGTACTTC.

For the CDR3, the DNA is TGTGCCAGCAGCTTAGGGACTAGCGGGACCTTTCAGTTCTTC. Its protein is CASSLGTSGTFQFF. J is TRBJ2-1 and V is TRBV7-6, with 12 nucleotides matching TRBD2. The length of the CDR3 is 14 residues. Germline V gene sequence: CDR1 SGHVS, CDR2 FNYEAQ. The V and J ends lost 1 base and 13 bases, in that order; junction bases with no gene match: 5.

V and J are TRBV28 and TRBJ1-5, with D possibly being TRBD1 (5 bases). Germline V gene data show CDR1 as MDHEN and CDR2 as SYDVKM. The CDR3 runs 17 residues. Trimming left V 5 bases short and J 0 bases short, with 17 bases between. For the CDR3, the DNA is TGTGCCAGCAGTATTTACAGGCCCGACTATAGCAATCAGCCCCAGCATTTT. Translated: CASSIYRPDYSNQPQHF.

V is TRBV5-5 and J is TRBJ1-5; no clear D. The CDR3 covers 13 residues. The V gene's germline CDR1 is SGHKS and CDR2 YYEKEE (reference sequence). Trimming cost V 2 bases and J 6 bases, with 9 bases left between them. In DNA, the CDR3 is TGTGCCAGCAGCTTCTACCCAGGTCAGCCCCAGCATTTT. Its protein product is CASSFYPGQPQHF.

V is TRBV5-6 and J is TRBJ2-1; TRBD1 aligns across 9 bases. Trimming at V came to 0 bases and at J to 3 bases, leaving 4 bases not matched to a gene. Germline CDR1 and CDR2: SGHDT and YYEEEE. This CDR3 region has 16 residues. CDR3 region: CASSLVGTGFYNEQFF. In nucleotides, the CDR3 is TGTGCCAGCAGCTTGGTCGGGACAGGGTTCTACAATGAGCAGTTCTTC.

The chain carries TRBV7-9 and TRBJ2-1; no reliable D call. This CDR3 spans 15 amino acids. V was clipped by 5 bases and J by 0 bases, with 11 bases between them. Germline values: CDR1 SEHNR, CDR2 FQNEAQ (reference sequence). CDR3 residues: CASSVSQSSYNEQFF. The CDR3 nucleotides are TGTGCCAGCAGCGTGAGCCAGAGCTCCTACAATGAGCAGTTCTTC.

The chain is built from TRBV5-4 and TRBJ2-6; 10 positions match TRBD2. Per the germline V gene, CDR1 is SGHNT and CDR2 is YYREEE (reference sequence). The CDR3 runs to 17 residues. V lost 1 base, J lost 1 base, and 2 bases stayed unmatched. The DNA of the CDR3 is TGTGCCAGCAGCTTGCCTAGCGGGGGATCTGGGGCCAACGTCCTGACTTTC. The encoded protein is CASSLPSGGSGANVLTF.

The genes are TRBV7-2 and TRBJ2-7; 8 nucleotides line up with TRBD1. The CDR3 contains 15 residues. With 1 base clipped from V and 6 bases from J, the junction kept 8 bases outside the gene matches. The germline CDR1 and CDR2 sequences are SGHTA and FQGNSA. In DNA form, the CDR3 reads TGTGCCAGCAGCTTAGGCCTGACAGGGGTGGTCGAGCAGTACTTC. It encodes CASSLGLTGVVEQYF.

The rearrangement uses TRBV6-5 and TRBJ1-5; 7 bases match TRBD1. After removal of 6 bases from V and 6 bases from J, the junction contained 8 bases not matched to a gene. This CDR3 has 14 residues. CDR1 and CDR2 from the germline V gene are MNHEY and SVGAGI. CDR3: CASRWGEGAQPQHF. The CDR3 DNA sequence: TGTGCCAGCAGATGGGGAGAGGGGGCTCAGCCCCAGCATTTT.

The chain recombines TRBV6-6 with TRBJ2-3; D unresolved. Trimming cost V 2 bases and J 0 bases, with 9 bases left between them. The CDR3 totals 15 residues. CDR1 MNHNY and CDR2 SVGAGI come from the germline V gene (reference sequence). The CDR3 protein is CASSYGRASTDTQYF. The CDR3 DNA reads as TGTGCCAGCAGTTACGGTAGGGCTAGCACAGATACGCAGTATTTT.

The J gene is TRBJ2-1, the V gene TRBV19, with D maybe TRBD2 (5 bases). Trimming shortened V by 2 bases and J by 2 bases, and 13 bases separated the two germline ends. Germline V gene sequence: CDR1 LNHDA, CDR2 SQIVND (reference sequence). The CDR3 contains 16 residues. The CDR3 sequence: CASSISRGSAYNEQFF. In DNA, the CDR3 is TGTGCCAGTAGTATATCTCGGGGTAGTGCCTACAATGAGCAGTTCTTC.

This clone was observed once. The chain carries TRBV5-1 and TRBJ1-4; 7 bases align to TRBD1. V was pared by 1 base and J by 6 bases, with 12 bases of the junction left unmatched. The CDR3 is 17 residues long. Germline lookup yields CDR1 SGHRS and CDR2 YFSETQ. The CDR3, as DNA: TGCGCCAGCAGCTTGTCAGGAAATCCGGGACAGTATGAAAAACTGTTTTTT. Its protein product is CASSLSGNPGQYEKLFF. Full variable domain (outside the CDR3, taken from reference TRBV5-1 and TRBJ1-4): KAGVTQTPRYLIKTRGQQVTLSCSPISGHRSVSWYQQTPGQGLQFLFEYFSETQRNKGNFPGRFSGRQFSNSRSEMNVSTLELGDSALYLCASSLSGNPGQYEKLFFGSGTQLSVL.

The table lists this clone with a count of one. This chain's CDR3 is CASRFDLISADYEQYF. CDR3 nucleotides: TGTGCCAGCAGATTCGACCTTATTAGCGCGGACTACGAGCAGTACTTC. The chain has TRBV6-6 and TRBJ2-7, with a possible D match to TRBD2 (5 bases). Per the germline V gene, CDR1 is MNHNY and CDR2 is SVGAGI (reference sequence). Trimming pared 6 bases from V and 3 bases from J, leaving 21 bases between. The CDR3 contains 16 residues.

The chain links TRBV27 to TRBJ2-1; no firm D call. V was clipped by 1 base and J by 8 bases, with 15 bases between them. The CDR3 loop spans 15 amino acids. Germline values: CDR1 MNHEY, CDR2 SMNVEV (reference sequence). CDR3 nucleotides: TGTGCCAGCAGTTTATATACGGTTGGGGTCGATGAGCAGTTCTTC. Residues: CASSLYTVGVDEQFF.